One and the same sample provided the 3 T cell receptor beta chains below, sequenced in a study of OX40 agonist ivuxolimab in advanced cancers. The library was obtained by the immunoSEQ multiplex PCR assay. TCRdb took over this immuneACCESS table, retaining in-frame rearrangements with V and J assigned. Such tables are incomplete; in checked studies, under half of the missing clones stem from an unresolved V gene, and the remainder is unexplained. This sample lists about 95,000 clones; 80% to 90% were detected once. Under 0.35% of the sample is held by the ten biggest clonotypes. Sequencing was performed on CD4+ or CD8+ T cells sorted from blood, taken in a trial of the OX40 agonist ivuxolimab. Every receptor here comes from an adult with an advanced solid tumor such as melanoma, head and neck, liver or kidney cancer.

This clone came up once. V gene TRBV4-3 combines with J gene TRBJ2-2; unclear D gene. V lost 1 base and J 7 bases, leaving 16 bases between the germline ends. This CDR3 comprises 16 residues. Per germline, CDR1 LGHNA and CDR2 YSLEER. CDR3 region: CASSQAIVVAGGELFF. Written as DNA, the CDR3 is TGCGCCAGCAGCCAAGCGATCGTAGTTGCCGGCGGGGAGCTGTTTTTT.

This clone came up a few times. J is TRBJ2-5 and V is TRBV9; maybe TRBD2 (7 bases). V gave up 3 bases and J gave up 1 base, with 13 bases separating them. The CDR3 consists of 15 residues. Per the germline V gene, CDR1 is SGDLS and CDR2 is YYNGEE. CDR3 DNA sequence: TGTGCCAGCAGCGCTAGCGGAGGGGGCCAAGAGACCCAGTACTTC. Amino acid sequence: CASSASGGGQETQYF.

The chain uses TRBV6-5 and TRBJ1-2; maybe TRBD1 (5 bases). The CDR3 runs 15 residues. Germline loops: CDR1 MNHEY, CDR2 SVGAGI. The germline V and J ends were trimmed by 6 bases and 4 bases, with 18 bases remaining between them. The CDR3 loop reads CASRPPGPPTYGYTF. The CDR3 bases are TGTGCCAGCAGGCCTCCGGGACCGCCGACCTATGGCTACACCTTC.